This TCR beta chain came from a study of shared clonotypes between healthy human individuals. Study-level points and caveats: Among donors, clonotype sharing was expected to be affected by sequencing depth.

TCRdb's table, derived via immunoSEQ multiplex PCR, lists solely in-frame clones and lacks some. Of some 470,000 clones in the sample, 76% were seen once. Concerning this clone: Its cognate antigen is unknown.

The CDR3 is 15 amino acids. V gave up 6 bases and J gave up 3 bases; unmatched junction bases: 11. Germline CDR1 SGHTA, CDR2 FQGNSA. The chain is built from TRBV7-2 and TRBJ2-7, with 7 bases aligning to TRBD1. Sequencing input: PBMCs. The receptor was isolated from a woman aged 35 to 49 in good health. Some clones in this sample may be carry-over from other donors' samples. The CDR3 spells CASSFGTARDYEQYF. The CDR3 bases are TGTGCCAGCAGTTTCGGGACAGCCCGTGACTACGAGCAGTACTTC.